This T cell receptor (beta chain) is drawn from a study of OX40 agonist ivuxolimab in advanced cancers. Study-level findings and limits: Some nonresponders likewise displayed low normalized T-cell clonal expansion.

V lost 6 bases and J lost 2; bases outside the gene matches: 9. The CDR3 consists of 15 residues. Germline V gene lookup returns CDR1 MNHEY and CDR2 SVGAGI. The protocol was immunoSEQ multiplex PCR, while the TCRdb copy is restricted to in-frame clones and leaves out a portion. The table shows tens of thousands of clones, with approximately 90% occurring only once. To note about this clone: Antigen unknown.

Individuals having autoimmune disease history or systemic immunosuppression were not enrolled. Peripheral blood came from all dose cohorts at three timepoints. The origin of this receptor is an adult with an advanced solid tumor such as melanoma, head and neck, liver or kidney cancer. The V and J genes are TRBV6-5 and TRBJ2-7, with 8 bases lining up with TRBD2. The sequencing here drew on CD4+ or CD8+ T cells sorted from blood, taken in a trial of the OX40 agonist ivuxolimab. The CDR3 here is CASRNGGAGPYEQYF. CDR3 nucleotide sequence: TGTGCCAGCAGAAACGGGGGGGCCGGCCCCTACGAGCAGTACTTC.